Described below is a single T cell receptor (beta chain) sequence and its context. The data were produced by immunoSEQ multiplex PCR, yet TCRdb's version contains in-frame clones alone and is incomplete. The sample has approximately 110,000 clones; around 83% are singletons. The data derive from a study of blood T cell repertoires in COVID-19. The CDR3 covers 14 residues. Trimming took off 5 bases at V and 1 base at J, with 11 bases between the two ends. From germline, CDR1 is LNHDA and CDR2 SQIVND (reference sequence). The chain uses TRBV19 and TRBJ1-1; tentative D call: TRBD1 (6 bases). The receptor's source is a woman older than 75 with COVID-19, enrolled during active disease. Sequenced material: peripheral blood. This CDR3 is CASSSGTPNTEAFF. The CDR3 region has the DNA TGTGCCAGTAGTTCCGGGACACCGAACACTGAAGCTTTCTTT.